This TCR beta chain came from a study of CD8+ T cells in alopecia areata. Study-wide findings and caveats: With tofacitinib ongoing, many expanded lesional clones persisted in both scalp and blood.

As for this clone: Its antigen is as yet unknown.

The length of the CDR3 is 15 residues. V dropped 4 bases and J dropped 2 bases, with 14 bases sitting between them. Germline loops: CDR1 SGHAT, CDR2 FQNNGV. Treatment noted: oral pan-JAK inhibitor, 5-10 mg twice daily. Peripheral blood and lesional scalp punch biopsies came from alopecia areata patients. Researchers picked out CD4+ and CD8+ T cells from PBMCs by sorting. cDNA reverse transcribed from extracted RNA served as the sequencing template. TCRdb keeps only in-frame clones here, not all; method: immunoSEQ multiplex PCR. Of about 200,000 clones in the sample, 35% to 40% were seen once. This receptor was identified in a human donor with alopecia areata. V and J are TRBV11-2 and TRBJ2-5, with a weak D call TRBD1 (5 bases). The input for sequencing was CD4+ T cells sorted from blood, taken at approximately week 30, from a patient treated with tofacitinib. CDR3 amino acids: CASSSVKGVQETQYF. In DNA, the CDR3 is TGTGCCAGCAGCTCCGTGAAAGGGGTGCAAGAGACCCAGTACTTC.